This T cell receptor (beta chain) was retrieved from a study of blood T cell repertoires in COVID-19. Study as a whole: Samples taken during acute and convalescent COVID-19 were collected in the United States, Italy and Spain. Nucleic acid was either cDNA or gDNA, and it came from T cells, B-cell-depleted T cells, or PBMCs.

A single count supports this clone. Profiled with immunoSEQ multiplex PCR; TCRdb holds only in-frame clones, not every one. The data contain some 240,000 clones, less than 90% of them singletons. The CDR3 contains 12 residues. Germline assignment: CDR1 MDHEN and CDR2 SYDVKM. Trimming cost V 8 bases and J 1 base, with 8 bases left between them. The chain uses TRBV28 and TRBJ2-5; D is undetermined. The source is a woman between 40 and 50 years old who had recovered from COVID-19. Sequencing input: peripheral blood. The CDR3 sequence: CASAGSQETQYF. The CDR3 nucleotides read TGTGCCAGCGCAGGTTCCCAAGAGACCCAGTACTTC.